The source of this T cell receptor beta chain is a study of blood T cell repertoires in COVID-19. Across the whole study: Sites across the United States, Italy and Spain contributed samples from acute and convalescent COVID-19. The cDNA or gDNA used as material had been derived from T cells, B-cell-depleted T cells, or PBMCs.

Cohort 3 recovery required two negative PCRs, clearance, or symptom resolution. From germline, CDR1 is LGHDT and CDR2 YNNKEL (reference sequence). Trimming cost V 3 bases and J 6 bases, with 14 bases left between them. CDR3 length: 15 residues. Generated by immunoSEQ multiplex PCR, the TCRdb table keeps only in-frame clones and is missing some. The table includes about 480,000 clones, approximately 90% detected once. Sequenced: PBMCs or T cells enriched from blood (not recorded which). The gene calls are TRBV3-1 (or the pseudogene TRBV3-2) and TRBJ2-2; D might be TRBD1 (5 bases). The source is a woman aged 55-70 years who had recovered from COVID-19. CDR3 protein: CASSQSQVGAGELFF. The CDR3 DNA sequence: TGTGCCAGCAGCCAGAGCCAGGTAGGGGCCGGGGAGCTGTTTTTT.